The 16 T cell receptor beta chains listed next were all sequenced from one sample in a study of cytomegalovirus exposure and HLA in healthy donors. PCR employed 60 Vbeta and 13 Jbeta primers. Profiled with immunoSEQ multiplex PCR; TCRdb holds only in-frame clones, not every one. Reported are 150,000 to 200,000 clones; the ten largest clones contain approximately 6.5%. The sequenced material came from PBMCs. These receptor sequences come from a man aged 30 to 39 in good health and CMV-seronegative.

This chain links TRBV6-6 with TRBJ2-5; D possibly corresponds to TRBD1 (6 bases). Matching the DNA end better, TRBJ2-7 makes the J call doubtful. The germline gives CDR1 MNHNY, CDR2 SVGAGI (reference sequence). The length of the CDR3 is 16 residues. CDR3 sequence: CASSSPLGHGIYEQYF. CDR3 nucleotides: TGTGCCAGCAGCTCCCCTTTGGGACACGGGATCTACGAGCAGTACTTC.

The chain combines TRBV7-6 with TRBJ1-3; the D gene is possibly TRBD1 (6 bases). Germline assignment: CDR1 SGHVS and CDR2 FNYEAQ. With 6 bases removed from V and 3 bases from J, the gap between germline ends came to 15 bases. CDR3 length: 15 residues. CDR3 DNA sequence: TGTGCCAGCAGGGGCCAGGGGACAATTGGAAACACCATATATTTT. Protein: CASRGQGTIGNTIYF. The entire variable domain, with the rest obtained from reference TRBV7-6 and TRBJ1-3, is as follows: GAGVSQSPRYKVTKRGQDVALRCDPISGHVSLYWYRQALGQGPEFLTYFNYEAQQDKSGLPNDRFSAERPEGSISTLTIQRTEQRDSAMYRCASRGQGTIGNTIYFGEGSWLTVV.

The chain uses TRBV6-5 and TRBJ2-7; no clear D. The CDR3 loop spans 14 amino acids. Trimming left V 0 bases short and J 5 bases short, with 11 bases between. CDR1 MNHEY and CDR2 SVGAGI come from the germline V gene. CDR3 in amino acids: CASSYSRLRHEQYF. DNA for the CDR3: TGTGCCAGCAGTTACTCACGTCTACGCCACGAGCAGTACTTC.

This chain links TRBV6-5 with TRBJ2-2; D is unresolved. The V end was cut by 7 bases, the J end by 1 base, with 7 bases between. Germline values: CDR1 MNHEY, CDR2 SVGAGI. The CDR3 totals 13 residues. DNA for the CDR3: TGTGCCAGCACCCCCGGGAACACCGGGGAGCTGTTTTTT. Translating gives CASTPGNTGELFF.

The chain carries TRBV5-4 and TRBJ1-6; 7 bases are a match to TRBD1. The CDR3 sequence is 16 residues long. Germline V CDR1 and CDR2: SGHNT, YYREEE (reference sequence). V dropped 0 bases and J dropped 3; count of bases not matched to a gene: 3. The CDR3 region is CASSLAQGDYNSPLHF. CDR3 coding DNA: TGTGCCAGCAGCTTGGCTCAGGGGGACTATAATTCACCCCTCCACTTT.

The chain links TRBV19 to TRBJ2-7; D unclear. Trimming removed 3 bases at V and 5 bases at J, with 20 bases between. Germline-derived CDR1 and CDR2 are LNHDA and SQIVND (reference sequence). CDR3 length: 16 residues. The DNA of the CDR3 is TGTGCCAGTAGTATGTGGTCCGCGAGTGATACGGACGAGCAGTACTTC. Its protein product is CASSMWSASDTDEQYF.

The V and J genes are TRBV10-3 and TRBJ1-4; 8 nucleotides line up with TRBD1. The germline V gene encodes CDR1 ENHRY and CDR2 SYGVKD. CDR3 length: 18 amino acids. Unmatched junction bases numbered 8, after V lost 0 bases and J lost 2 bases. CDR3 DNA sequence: TGTGCCATCAGTGAGTCGAAGACAGGGGCGTTCACTAATGAAAAACTGTTTTTT. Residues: CAISESKTGAFTNEKLFF.

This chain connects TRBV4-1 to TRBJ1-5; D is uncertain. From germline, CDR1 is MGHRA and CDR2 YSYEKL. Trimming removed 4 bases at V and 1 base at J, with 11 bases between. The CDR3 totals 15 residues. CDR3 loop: CASSPRVGSNQPQHF. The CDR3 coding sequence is TGCGCCAGCAGCCCGAGGGTAGGGAGCAATCAGCCCCAGCATTTT.

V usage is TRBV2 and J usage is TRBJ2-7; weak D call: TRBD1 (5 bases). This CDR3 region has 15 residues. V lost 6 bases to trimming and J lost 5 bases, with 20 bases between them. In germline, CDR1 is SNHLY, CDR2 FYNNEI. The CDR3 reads CASSPQQGIVDEQYF. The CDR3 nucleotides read TGTGCCAGCAGCCCCCAGCAGGGCATAGTCGACGAGCAGTACTTC.

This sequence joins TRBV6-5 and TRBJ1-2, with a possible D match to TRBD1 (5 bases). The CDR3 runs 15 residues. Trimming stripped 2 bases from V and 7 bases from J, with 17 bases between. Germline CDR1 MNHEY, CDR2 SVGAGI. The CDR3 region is CASSYTEAGGRGYTF. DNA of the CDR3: TGTGCCAGCAGTTACACAGAAGCGGGGGGTCGTGGCTACACCTTC.

The DNA for the CDR3 is TGCGCCAGCAGCACGTGGGGACAGATGGAACTCGCCGGGGAGCTGTTTTTT. It yields the protein CASSTWGQMELAGELFF. V is TRBV5-1 and J is TRBJ2-2, with TRBD1 matching 7 bases. This CDR3 is 17 amino acids long. Trimming cost V 4 bases and J 6 bases; bases outside gene matches: 15. Per the germline V gene, CDR1 is SGHRS and CDR2 is YFSETQ. Supplemented by reference TRBV5-1 and TRBJ2-2, the full variable domain reads KAGVTQTPRYLIKTRGQQVTLSCSPISGHRSVSWYQQTPGQGLQFLFEYFSETQRNKGNFPGRFSGRQFSNSRSEMNVSTLELGDSALYLCASSTWGQMELAGELFFGEGSRLTVL.

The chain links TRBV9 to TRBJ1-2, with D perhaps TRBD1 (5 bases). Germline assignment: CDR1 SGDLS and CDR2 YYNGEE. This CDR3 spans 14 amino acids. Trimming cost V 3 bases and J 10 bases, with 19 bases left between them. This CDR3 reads CASSADAGSGTYTF. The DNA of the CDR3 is TGTGCCAGCAGCGCCGATGCAGGGTCGGGCACCTACACCTTC.

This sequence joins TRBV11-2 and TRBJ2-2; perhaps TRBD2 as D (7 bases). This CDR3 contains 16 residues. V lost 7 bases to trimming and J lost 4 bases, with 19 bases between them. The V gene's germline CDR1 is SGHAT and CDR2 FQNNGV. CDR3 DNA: TGTGCCAGCACCCCACCGGGGGGCGCCGGCACCGGGGAGCTGTTTTTT. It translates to CASTPPGGAGTGELFF.

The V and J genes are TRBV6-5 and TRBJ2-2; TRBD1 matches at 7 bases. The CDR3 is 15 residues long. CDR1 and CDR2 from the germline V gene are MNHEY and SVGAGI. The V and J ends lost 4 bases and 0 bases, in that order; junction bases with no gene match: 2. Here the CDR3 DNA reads TGTGCCAGCAGTTTCAGGGGGACGAACACCGGGGAGCTGTTTTTT. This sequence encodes CASSFRGTNTGELFF.

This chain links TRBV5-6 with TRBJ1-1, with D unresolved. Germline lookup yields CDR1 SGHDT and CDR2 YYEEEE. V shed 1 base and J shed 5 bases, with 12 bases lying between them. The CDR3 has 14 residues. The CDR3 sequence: CASSLFSPRTEAFF. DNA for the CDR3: TGTGCCAGCAGCTTGTTCTCCCCGAGGACTGAAGCTTTCTTT. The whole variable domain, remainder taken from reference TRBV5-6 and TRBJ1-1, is DAGVTQSPTHLIKTRGQQVTLRCSPKSGHDTVSWYQQALGQGPQFIFQYYEEEERQRGNFPDRFSGHQFPNYSSELNVNALLLGDSALYLCASSLFSPRTEAFFGQGTRLTVV.

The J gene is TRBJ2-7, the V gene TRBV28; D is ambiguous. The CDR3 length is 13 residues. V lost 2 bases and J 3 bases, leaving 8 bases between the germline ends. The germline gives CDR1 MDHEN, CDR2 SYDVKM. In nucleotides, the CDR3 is TGTGCCAGCAGTTTAGTTGTCTACTACGAGCAGTACTTC. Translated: CASSLVVYYEQYF.